This T cell receptor beta chain comes out of a study of early T cells in non-severe SARS-CoV-2 infection. Unique molecular identifier tags were affixed to discrete cDNA molecules. MiXCR was run by TCRdb on the 5' RACE reads, yielding one entry per CDR3 protein. The sample has about 30,000 distinct CDR3 sequences; over 6.5% are singletons. The CDR3 sequence is 18 residues long. Losses at the gene ends were 5 bases for V and 5 bases for J; bases not matched to a gene: 20. The V gene's germline CDR1 is MNHNY and CDR2 SVGAGI (reference sequence). This clonotype came up many times. This chain connects TRBV6-6 to TRBJ2-7; TRBD1 agrees at 8 bases. This sequence originates from an adult who was a healthcare worker with PCR-confirmed SARS-CoV-2 infection or an uninfected control (not recorded which). Specimen: whole blood. The CDR3 spells CASSPMTALRGQGHEQYF. CDR3 sequence (DNA): TGTGCCAGCAGTCCTATGACCGCTCTCAGAGGACAGGGCCACGAGCAGTACTTC.